This T cell receptor beta chain was recovered during a study of T cell responses to AZD1222 COVID-19 vaccine. This clone was detected once. What it binds is unknown. Sequencing was performed with immunoSEQ multiplex PCR; in TCRdb, only in-frame clones are kept and a portion is missing. The sample consists of 100,000 to 130,000 clones, just over 85% of them appearing once. Points from the study as a whole: Spike-specific TCR repertoires showed rising breadth and depth after two AZD1222 doses. At baseline, seropositivity was found in only a handful of AZD1222 recipients.

Trimming removed 6 bases from V and 6 bases from J, with 12 bases in between. Germline V lookup: CDR1 MNHEY, CDR2 SVGAGI. This CDR3 region has 14 residues. The gene calls are TRBV6-5 and TRBJ1-6; D ambiguous. The material sequenced was peripheral blood, taken on day 0 of AZD1222 vaccination. The TCR sequence derives from an adult in good health. CDR3 protein: CASRAGPSNSPLHF. DNA of the CDR3: TGTGCCAGCAGAGCCGGGCCTAGTAATTCACCCCTCCACTTT.